What follows are 8 T cell receptor beta chains derived from one specimen sequenced in a study of T cells in women clearing cervical HPV infection. Sequencing was performed with immunoSEQ multiplex PCR; in TCRdb, only in-frame clones are kept and a portion is missing. With about 20,000 clones in the sample, the ten largest clones hold around 5.2%. The sequenced material came from blood buffy coat. These receptors all come from a woman aged 18-70 years with a cervical HPV16 infection that either progressed to CIN3+ or cleared (not recorded which).

Comments on this clone: The read falls 3 residues short of the CDR3 end, and the missing part is taken from the germline J gene. The rearrangement links TRBV27 to TRBJ1-1, with D tentatively TRBD1 (6 bases). Trimming cost V 3 bases and J 2 bases, with 13 bases left between them. The CDR3 totals 15 residues. Germline CDR1 and CDR2: MNHEY and SMNVEV (reference sequence). The CDR3 is CASSFAGASNTEAFF. The sequenced CDR3 bases are TGTGCCAGCAGTTTTGCGGGGGCGAGTAACACTGAA.

Turning to this clone: The CDR3 end lies 3 residues beyond the end of the read and is filled in from the germline J gene. V is TRBV4-2 and J is TRBJ1-6; no firm D call. This CDR3 contains 15 residues. The ends were cut back, 0 bases at V and 7 bases at J, with 10 bases in the middle. Germline CDR1 is LGHNA and CDR2 is YNFKEQ. The CDR3 reads CASSQDYKRNSPLHF. CDR3 DNA (partial): TGTGCCAGCAGCCAAGATTACAAGCGAAATTCACCC.

Worth noting for this clone: The read gets to within 3 residues of the CDR3 end, and the germline J gene fills in the rest. The V gene is TRBV5-5, the J gene TRBJ2-2; D tentatively reads TRBD1 or TRBD2 (6 bases each). There are 14 residues in the CDR3. The germline V gene encodes CDR1 SGHKS and CDR2 YYEKEE (reference sequence). V was shortened by 4 bases and J by 1 base, with 8 bases between the two germline ends. Here the CDR3 reads CASSAGQNTGELFF. Partial CDR3 DNA: TGTGCCAGCAGCGCGGGACAGAACACCGGGGAG.

About this clone itself: The read ends 3 residues before the CDR3 terminus; that terminus is restored from the germline J gene. The chain has TRBV28 and TRBJ2-1, with D tentatively TRBD1 (5 bases). V lost 7 bases, J lost 3 bases, and 10 bases lay in between. The CDR3 extends over 13 amino acids. Germline V CDR1 and CDR2: MDHEN, SYDVKM. Partial CDR3 DNA: TGTGCCAGCACTCCAGGGTACTACAATGAG. Residues: CASTPGYYNE. From start to end, the CDR3 is CASTPGYYNEQFF.

Concerning this clone itself: The read terminates 3 residues before the CDR3 end, so the remaining end is supplied by the germline J gene. The V gene is TRBV14, the J gene TRBJ2-5; D is perhaps TRBD1 (5 bases). Trimming took off 1 base at V and 2 bases at J, with 8 bases between the two ends. Per the germline V gene, CDR1 is SGHDN and CDR2 is FVKESK. The CDR3 is 14 amino acids. Partial CDR3 DNA: TGTGCCAGCAGCCAAGGGACACCTCAAGAGACC. Encoded protein: CASSQGTPQET. The full CDR3 is CASSQGTPQETQYF. Drawing the rest from reference TRBV14 and TRBJ2-5, the complete variable domain is EAGVTQFPSHSVIEKGQTVTLRCDPISGHDNLYWYRRVMGKEIKFLLHFVKESKQDESGMPNNRFLAERTGGTYSTLKVQPAELEDSGVYFCASSQGTPQETQYFGPGTRLLVL.

Notes on this clone: Read data end 3 residues before the CDR3 end; the end is taken from the germline J gene. The chain joins TRBV2 to TRBJ2-1, with TRBD1 matching 8 bases. Germline V lookup: CDR1 SNHLY, CDR2 FYNNEI. V lost 6 bases, J lost 3 bases, and 4 bases stayed unmatched. The CDR3 is 14 residues long. CDR3 sequence: CASRDTGGYNEQFF. Incomplete CDR3 DNA: TGTGCCAGCAGGGACACAGGGGGCTACAATGAG. Full variable domain (missing parts from reference TRBV2 and TRBJ2-1): EPEVTQTPSHQVTQMGQEVILRCVPISNHLYFYWYRQILGQKVEFLVSFYNNEISEKSEIFDDQFSVERPDGSNFTLKIRSTKLEDSAMYFCASRDTGGYNEQFFGPGTRLTVL.

A word on this clone: The CDR3 end is not reached by the read, which stops 3 residues before it; the germline J gene fills it in. This chain joins TRBV6-1 and TRBJ2-5; TRBD1 might be the D (5 bases). The CDR3 extends over 15 amino acids. Trimming pared 4 bases from V and 4 bases from J, leaving 16 bases between. Germline CDR1 and CDR2: MNHNS and SASEGT. The CDR3 spells CASSGGRGQIETQYF. CDR3 bases read: TGTGCCAGCAGTGGGGGAAGGGGCCAGATAGAGACC.

As regards this clone: Read sequence stops 3 residues before the CDR3 end, and the germline J gene provides the missing end. The chain couples TRBV19 to TRBJ1-5; D ambiguous. Germline CDR1 LNHDA, CDR2 SQIVND (reference sequence). The CDR3 covers 10 residues. The sequenced part of the CDR3 DNA is TGTGCCGGTAAATCAGAACCC. It specifies CAGKSEP. The complete CDR3 sequence is CAGKSEPQHF.